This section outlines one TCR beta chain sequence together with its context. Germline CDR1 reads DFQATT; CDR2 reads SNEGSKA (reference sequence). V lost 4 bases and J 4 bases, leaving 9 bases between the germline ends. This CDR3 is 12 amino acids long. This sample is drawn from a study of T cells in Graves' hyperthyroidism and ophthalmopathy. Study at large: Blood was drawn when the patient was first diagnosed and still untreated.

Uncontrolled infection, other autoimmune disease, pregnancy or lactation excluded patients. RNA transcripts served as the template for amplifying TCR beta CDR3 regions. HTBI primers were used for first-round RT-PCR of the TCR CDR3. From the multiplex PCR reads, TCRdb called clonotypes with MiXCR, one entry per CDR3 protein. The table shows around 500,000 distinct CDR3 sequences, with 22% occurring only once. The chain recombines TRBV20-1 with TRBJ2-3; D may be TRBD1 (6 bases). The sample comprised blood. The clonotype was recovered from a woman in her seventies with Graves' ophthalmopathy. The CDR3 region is CSATPGADTQYF. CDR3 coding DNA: TGCAGTGCTACCCCAGGGGCAGATACGCAGTATTTT.